These 13 T cell receptor beta chains originate from one sample sequenced in a study of CD8+ T cells in alopecia areata. cDNA reverse transcribed from extracted RNA served as the sequencing template. The protocol was immunoSEQ multiplex PCR, while the TCRdb copy is restricted to in-frame clones and leaves out a portion. The sample shows about 150,000 clones, roughly 58% of them seen only once. The source material was CD8+ T cells sorted from blood. Receptor source: a human donor in good health.

The V and J genes are TRBV28 and TRBJ2-4; possibly TRBD1 for D (5 bases). CDR3 size: 17 residues. V lost 3 bases to trimming and J lost 0 bases, with 15 bases between them. Germline loops: CDR1 MDHEN, CDR2 SYDVKM. The CDR3 DNA sequence: TGTGCCAGCAGTTTTGGCCGGGCAGGGTTAGCCAAAAACATTCAGTACTTC. It encodes CASSFGRAGLAKNIQYF.

The rearrangement uses TRBV18 and TRBJ2-7, with D possibly being TRBD1 or TRBD2 (5 bases each). The CDR3 spans 12 residues. The germline CDR1 and CDR2 sequences are KGHSH and LQKENI. Trimming pared 6 bases from V and 7 bases from J, leaving 13 bases between. This chain's CDR3 is CASSTAWGEQYF. The CDR3 DNA reads TGTGCCAGCTCGACCGCCTGGGGGGAGCAGTACTTC.

This chain uses TRBV9 with TRBJ2-5; TRBD2 matches at 10 bases. This CDR3 comprises 15 residues. The trim removed 6 bases at V and 5 bases at J, leaving 10 bases unmatched. CDR1 SGDLS and CDR2 YYNGEE come from the germline V gene. The DNA for the CDR3 is TGTGCCAGCACCCGATTGGGTAGCGGGAGGGAGACCCAGTACTTC. Its protein is CASTRLGSGRETQYF.

A word on this clone: Other DNA sequences in this specimen translate into the identical CDR3. The CDR3 reads CASSLGQGAYEQYF. CDR3 coding DNA: TGTGCCAGCAGTTTGGGACAGGGTGCCTACGAGCAGTACTTC. The chain carries TRBV25-1 and TRBJ2-7, with 9 bases lining up with TRBD1. With 5 bases clipped from V and 2 bases from J, the junction kept 4 bases outside the gene matches. This CDR3 comprises 14 residues. Germline loops: CDR1 MGHDK, CDR2 SYGVNS.

The V call is TRBV4-1, the J call TRBJ1-1; possibly TRBD1 for D (5 bases). The CDR3 extends over 15 amino acids. The V gene's germline CDR1 is MGHRA and CDR2 YSYEKL. V was trimmed by 3 bases and J by 7 bases, leaving 18 bases between them. CDR3 sequence: CASSQRQGDPSEAFF. The CDR3 DNA reads as TGCGCCAGCAGCCAGCGGCAGGGAGATCCGAGTGAAGCTTTCTTT.

The DNA of the CDR3 is TGTGCCAGCAGCTTGGAGGGACAGGGACTTCACGAGCAGTACTTC. This sequence encodes CASSLEGQGLHEQYF. This rearrangement joins TRBV5-6 to TRBJ2-7, with 9 positions matching TRBD1. V was clipped by 0 bases and J by 5 bases; unmatched bases: 6. This CDR3 has 15 amino acids. CDR1 and CDR2 from the germline V gene are SGHDT and YYEEEE. The full variable domain, completed using reference TRBV5-6 and TRBJ2-7, is DAGVTQSPTHLIKTRGQQVTLRCSPKSGHDTVSWYQQALGQGPQFIFQYYEEEERQRGNFPDRFSGHQFPNYSSELNVNALLLGDSALYLCASSLEGQGLHEQYFGPGTRLTVT.

The genes are TRBV6-1 and TRBJ2-1, with D possibly being TRBD1 (6 bases). Trimming took off 6 bases at V and 9 bases at J, with 12 bases between the two ends. This CDR3 is 12 amino acids long. Germline values: CDR1 MNHNS, CDR2 SASEGT. The CDR3 DNA sequence: TGTGCCAGCAGCCCAGTAGGGGGTGAGCAGTTCTTC. This codes for CASSPVGGEQFF.

The rearrangement uses TRBV4-1 and TRBJ1-5, with TRBD1 matching over 7 bases. CDR3 length: 17 amino acids. Germline V CDR1 and CDR2: MGHRA, YSYEKL. V trimming: 4 bases; J trimming: 4 bases; junction bases outside the gene matches: 13. CDR3 residues: CASSPRQTGVENQPQHF. The CDR3 region has the DNA TGCGCCAGCAGCCCTCGTCAAACAGGGGTGGAGAATCAGCCCCAGCATTTT.

This clone turned up a few times. The chain combines TRBV2 with TRBJ1-5, with a tentative D call TRBD1 (6 bases). V lost 3 bases, J lost 7 bases, and 16 bases lay in between. The germline CDR1 and CDR2 sequences are SNHLY and FYNNEI. The CDR3 extends over 15 amino acids. The CDR3 nucleotides are TGTGCCAGCAGTGAGGCGGGGGGCCAAGGGCAGCCCCAGCATTTT. Translated: CASSEAGGQGQPQHF. The full variable domain, completed using reference TRBV2 and TRBJ1-5, is EPEVTQTPSHQVTQMGQEVILRCVPISNHLYFYWYRQILGQKVEFLVSFYNNEISEKSEIFDDQFSVERPDGSNFTLKIRSTKLEDSAMYFCASSEAGGQGQPQHFGDGTRLSIL.

This clone was detected a few times. J is TRBJ2-1 and V is TRBV10-2; 11 bases are shared with TRBD2. CDR3 length: 15 amino acids. CDR1 is WSHSY, CDR2 SAAADI, per germline. Unmatched junction bases numbered 2, after V lost 0 bases and J lost 7 bases. The CDR3 spells CASSESRLAGNEQFF. The CDR3 nucleotides are TGCGCCAGCAGTGAGTCGCGACTAGCGGGGAATGAGCAGTTCTTC.

The chain recombines TRBV5-1 with TRBJ2-1; tentatively, D is TRBD2 (5 bases). Germline-derived CDR1 and CDR2 are SGHRS and YFSETQ. V was pared by 4 bases and J by 9 bases, with 8 bases between. The CDR3 has 11 residues. The CDR3 sequence: CASSLGSEQFF. CDR3 coding DNA: TGCGCCAGCAGCCTGGGGAGTGAGCAGTTCTTC. The whole variable domain, filled in from reference TRBV5-1 and TRBJ2-1, reads KAGVTQTPRYLIKTRGQQVTLSCSPISGHRSVSWYQQTPGQGLQFLFEYFSETQRNKGNFPGRFSGRQFSNSRSEMNVSTLELGDSALYLCASSLGSEQFFGPGTRLTVL.

This clone was seen a handful of times. The chain has TRBV6-5 and TRBJ2-7; 7 bases map to TRBD1. The CDR3 has 14 residues. V was clipped by 6 bases and J by 5 bases; unmatched bases: 10. Germline assignment: CDR1 MNHEY and CDR2 SVGAGI. The CDR3 loop is CASSPVLGGHEQYF. Written as DNA, the CDR3 is TGTGCCAGCAGCCCCGTACTAGGGGGCCACGAGCAGTACTTC.

The chain combines TRBV6-6 with TRBJ2-1, with TRBD1 matching over 9 bases. Germline assignment: CDR1 MNHNY and CDR2 SVGAGI (reference sequence). The trim removed 0 bases at V and 7 bases at J, leaving 4 bases unmatched. The CDR3 has 15 residues. CDR3 DNA: TGTGCCAGCAGTTACTCGGACAGGGGAACAAATGAGCAGTTCTTC. The encoded protein is CASSYSDRGTNEQFF.